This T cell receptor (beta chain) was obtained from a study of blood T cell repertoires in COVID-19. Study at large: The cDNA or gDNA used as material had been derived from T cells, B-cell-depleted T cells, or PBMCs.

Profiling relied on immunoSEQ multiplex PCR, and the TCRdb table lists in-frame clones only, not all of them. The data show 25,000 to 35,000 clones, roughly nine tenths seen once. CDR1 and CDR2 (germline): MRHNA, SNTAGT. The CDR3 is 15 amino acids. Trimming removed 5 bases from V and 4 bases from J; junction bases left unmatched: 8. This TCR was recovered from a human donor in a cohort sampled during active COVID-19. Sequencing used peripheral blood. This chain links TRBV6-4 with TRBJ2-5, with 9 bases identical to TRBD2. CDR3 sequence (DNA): TGTGCCAGCAGTCAGATAGCGGGGGCCGCAGAGACCCAGTACTTC. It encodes CASSQIAGAAETQYF.